What follows is one T cell receptor (beta chain) and its context. It has no known antigen specificity. No much larger clone exists at a distance of one base, and base qualities are not known. This entry comes from a study of technical replicates of blood from several donors (dated by TCRdb to the late 2010s). The germline V gene specifies MGHDK as CDR1 and SYGVNS as CDR2. From the cysteine through the phenylalanine, the CDR3 covers 11 amino acids. Only the CDR3 DNA stays, 33 bases, in frame from base 1. Trimming takes 7 bases from V and 5 bases from J, and the germline ends sit 8 bases apart. Library generation was performed with the immunoSEQ multiplex PCR assay. TCRdb obtained this table from immuneACCESS and retained in-frame rearrangements with V and J assigned. These tables miss some clones; where compared with another copy, unresolved V genes account for less than half of the shortfall, and the remainder is unexplained. Present in this sample are fewer than 75,000 clones, approximately 87% of which were seen just once. The ten largest account for around 5% of the sample.

Specimen: PBMCs. In this chain, TRBV25-1 is recombined with TRBJ1-1; the D gene remains uncertain. The receptor was derived from a human donor in good health. Some clones in this sample may be carry-over from other donors' samples. The base sequence is TGTGCCAGCAAACAGCTAACTGAAGCTTTCTTT. Protein translation: CASKQLTEAFF.